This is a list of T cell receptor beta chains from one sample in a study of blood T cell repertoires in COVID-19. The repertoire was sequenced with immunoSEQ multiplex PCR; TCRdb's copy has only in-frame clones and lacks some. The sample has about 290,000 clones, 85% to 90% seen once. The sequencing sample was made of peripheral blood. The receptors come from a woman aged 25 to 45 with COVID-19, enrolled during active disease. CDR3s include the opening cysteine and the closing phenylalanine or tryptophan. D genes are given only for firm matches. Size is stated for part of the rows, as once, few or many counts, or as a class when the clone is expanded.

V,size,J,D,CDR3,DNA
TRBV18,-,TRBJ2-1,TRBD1,CASNRDRGFFRSINEQFF,TGTGCCAGCAACCGGGACAGGGGTTTCTTTAGGAGTATCAATGAGCAGTTCTTC
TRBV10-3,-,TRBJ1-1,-,CAISGGHNTEAFF,TGTGCCATCAGTGGGGGGCATAATACTGAAGCTTTCTTT
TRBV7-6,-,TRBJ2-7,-,CASSLSPLYEQYF,TGTGCCAGCAGCTTATCCCCCCTCTACGAGCAGTACTTC
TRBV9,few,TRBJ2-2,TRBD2,CASSVGGGGADGELFF,TGTGCCAGCAGCGTTGGAGGCGGGGGGGCCGACGGGGAGCTGTTTTTT
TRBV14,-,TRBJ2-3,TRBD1,CASSQVGPGQGPDTQYF,TGTGCCAGCAGCCAAGTGGGACCGGGACAGGGACCAGATACGCAGTATTTT
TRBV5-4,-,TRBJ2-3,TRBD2,CASSLGSGGPTDTQYF,TGTGCCAGCAGCTTAGGTAGCGGGGGGCCTACAGATACGCAGTATTTT
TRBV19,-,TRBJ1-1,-,CASSIGEGGLTEAFF,TGTGCCAGTAGTATAGGAGAGGGCGGACTTACTGAAGCTTTCTTT
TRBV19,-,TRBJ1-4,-,CASMAFSEGRNEKLFF,TGTGCCAGTATGGCTTTTTCGGAAGGGAGAAATGAAAAACTGTTTTTT
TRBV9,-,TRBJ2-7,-,CASSVVKLEILGGQYF,TGTGCCAGCAGCGTAGTAAAACTAGAAATTTTGGGAGGGCAGTACTTC
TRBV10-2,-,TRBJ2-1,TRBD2,CASLTSGGRNEQFF,TGCGCCAGCCTGACTAGCGGGGGAAGGAATGAGCAGTTCTTC
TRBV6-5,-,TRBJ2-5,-,CASRFGHGETQYF,TGTGCCAGCAGATTCGGACACGGAGAGACCCAGTACTTC
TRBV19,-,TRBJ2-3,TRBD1,CASSPGTGVDTQYF,TGTGCCAGTAGCCCCGGGACAGGGGTAGATACGCAGTATTTT
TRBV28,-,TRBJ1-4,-,CASSLGGAGDEKLFF,TGTGCCAGCAGTTTGGGGGGGGCTGGTGATGAAAAACTGTTTTTT
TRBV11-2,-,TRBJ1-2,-,CASSPPGGRRANYGYTF,TGTGCCAGCAGCCCCCCGGGGGGGCGGCGAGCTAACTATGGCTACACCTTC
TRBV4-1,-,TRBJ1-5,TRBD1,CASSQDIGQGINDWPQHF,TGCGCCAGCAGCCAAGATATCGGACAGGGGATTAATGACTGGCCCCAGCATTTT
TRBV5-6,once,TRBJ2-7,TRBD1,CASSWRGQGYEQYF,TGTGCCAGCAGCTGGAGGGGACAGGGCTACGAGCAGTACTTC
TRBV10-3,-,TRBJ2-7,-,CAISERVPYEQYF,TGTGCCATCAGTGAGCGCGTTCCCTACGAGCAGTACTTC
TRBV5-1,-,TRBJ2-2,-,CASSLGAISNTGELFF,TGCGCCAGCAGCTTGGGCGCCATTTCTAACACCGGGGAGCTGTTTTTT
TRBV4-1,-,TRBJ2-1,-,CASSQGGLQGIGNEQFF,TGCGCCAGCAGCCAAGGTGGGTTGCAGGGTATTGGGAATGAGCAGTTCTTC
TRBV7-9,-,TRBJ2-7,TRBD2,CASSHPTSVLSYEQYF,TGTGCCAGCAGCCACCCGACTAGCGTCCTCTCCTACGAGCAGTACTTC
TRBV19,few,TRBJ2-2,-,CASTGRGQKWELFF,TGTGCCAGTACGGGTAGGGGACAAAAGTGGGAGCTGTTTTTT
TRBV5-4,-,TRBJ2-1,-,CAIPDYLHNEQFF,TGTGCCATTCCGGACTACTTACACAATGAGCAGTTCTTC
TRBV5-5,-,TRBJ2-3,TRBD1,CASSLNRGSTDTQYF,TGTGCCAGCAGCTTGAACAGGGGGAGCACAGATACGCAGTATTTT
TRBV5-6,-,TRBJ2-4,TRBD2,CASSLLAGALAKNIQYF,TGTGCCAGCAGCTTGCTCGCGGGAGCACTAGCCAAAAACATTCAGTACTTC
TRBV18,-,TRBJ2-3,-,CASSPPRGTDTQYF,TGTGCCAGCTCACCACCCCGGGGCACAGATACGCAGTATTTT
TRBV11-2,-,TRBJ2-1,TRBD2,CASSSPTSASYNEQFF,TGTGCCAGCAGCTCCCCGACTAGCGCTTCCTACAATGAGCAGTTCTTC
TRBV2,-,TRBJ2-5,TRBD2,CASRASGGAGTQYF,TGTGCCAGCCGAGCGAGCGGGGGGGCCGGGACCCAGTACTTC
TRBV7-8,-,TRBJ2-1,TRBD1,CASSSTGTGGRDEQFF,TGTGCCAGCAGCTCCACCGGGACAGGGGGCAGGGATGAGCAGTTCTTC
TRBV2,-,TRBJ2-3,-,CASSEFVLAFSVKAQYF,TGTGCCAGCAGTGAATTTGTACTAGCCTTCAGTGTCAAGGCGCAGTATTTT
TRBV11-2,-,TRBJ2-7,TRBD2,CASRYQSGGIYEQYF,TGTGCCAGCAGATATCAGAGCGGGGGCATCTACGAGCAGTACTTC
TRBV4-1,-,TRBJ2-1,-,CASRPSGLSSYNEQFF,TGCGCCAGCAGGCCCTCGGGACTTAGCTCCTACAATGAGCAGTTCTTC
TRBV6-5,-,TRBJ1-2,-,CASTEIPGAGYTF,TGTGCCAGCACCGAAATACCAGGGGCGGGCTACACCTTC
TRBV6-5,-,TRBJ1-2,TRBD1,CASSPRQGEGYGYTF,TGTGCCAGCAGTCCCCGACAGGGAGAGGGCTATGGCTACACCTTC
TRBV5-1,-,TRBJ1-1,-,CASSGADLTEAFF,TGCGCCAGCAGCGGCGCGGATTTGACTGAAGCTTTCTTT
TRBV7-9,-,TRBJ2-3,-,CASSPRSGFRTDTQYF,TGTGCCAGCAGCCCAAGAAGCGGATTCCGCACAGATACGCAGTATTTT
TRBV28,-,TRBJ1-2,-,CASSLISARQGGYTF,TGTGCCAGCAGTTTAATATCGGCGCGTCAGGGCGGCTACACCTTC
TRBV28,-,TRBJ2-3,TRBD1,CASSWDRDNTDTQYF,TGTGCCAGCAGTTGGGACAGGGACAACACAGATACGCAGTATTTT
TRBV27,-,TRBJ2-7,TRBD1,CASSSPGQSYEQYF,TGTGCCAGCAGTTCTCCGGGACAGTCCTACGAGCAGTACTTC
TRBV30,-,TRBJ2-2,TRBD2,CAWRGGGSTGELFF,TGTGCCTGGAGGGGCGGGGGGTCCACCGGGGAGCTGTTTTTT
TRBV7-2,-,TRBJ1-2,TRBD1,CASSLTGGDYGYTF,TGTGCCAGCAGCTTGACAGGGGGCGATTATGGCTACACCTTC
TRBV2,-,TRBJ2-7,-,CASKGQPLSYEQYF,TGTGCCAGCAAAGGACAGCCACTCTCCTACGAGCAGTACTTC
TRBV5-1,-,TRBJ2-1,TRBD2,CASSLRTSGEQFF,TGCGCCAGCAGCCTACGGACTAGCGGGGAGCAGTTCTTC
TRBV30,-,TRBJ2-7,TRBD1,CAWNRGTGITYEQYF,TGTGCCTGGAACCGGGGGACAGGTATAACCTACGAGCAGTACTTC